The 5 T cell receptor beta chains presented below share a single source sample, sequenced in a study of T cells in Graves' hyperthyroidism and ophthalmopathy. What was amplified from RNA transcripts were TCR beta CDR3 regions. The HTBI primer set served for first-round RT-PCR of the TCR CDR3. Using its own MiXCR run on the multiplex PCR reads, TCRdb lists one record per CDR3 protein. The profile shows a few hundred thousand distinct CDR3 sequences, around 14% of them singletons. Sequenced material: blood. These receptors all come from a woman in her 30s with Graves' hyperthyroidism.

The chain employs TRBV6-5 and TRBJ1-5; D is perhaps TRBD1 (5 bases). V was clipped by 2 bases and J by 10 bases, with 18 bases between them. The CDR3 has 15 amino acids. The germline gives CDR1 MNHEY, CDR2 SVGAGI. The CDR3: CASSYGAGTDIPQHF. Written as DNA, the CDR3 is TGTGCCAGCAGTTACGGGGCAGGGACCGACATCCCCCAGCATTTT.

This clonotype was seen at least ten times. The chain combines TRBV27 with TRBJ1-1; TRBD1 agrees at 8 bases. Germline V gene sequence: CDR1 MNHEY, CDR2 SMNVEV (reference sequence). The CDR3 consists of 15 residues. The V and J ends lost 5 bases and 4 bases, in that order; junction bases with no gene match: 9. The chain's CDR3 is CASSLTDRVGTEAFF. CDR3 sequence (DNA): TGTGCCAGCAGTCTAACGGACAGGGTGGGCACTGAAGCTTTCTTT.

There are many counts of this clonotype. The gene calls are TRBV7-6 and TRBJ2-3; TRBD2 matches 9 bases. This CDR3 spans 15 amino acids. With 5 bases clipped from V and 3 bases from J, the junction kept 6 bases outside the gene matches. Germline CDR1 reads SGHVS; CDR2 reads FNYEAQ. The CDR3 DNA reads TGTGCCAGCAGCCACATAGCGGGAGATACAGATACGCAGTATTTT. Translated: CASSHIAGDTDTQYF.

The chain couples TRBV27 to TRBJ2-7; 7 nucleotides match TRBD2. The CDR3 contains 13 residues. The junction had 2 bases not matched to a gene; V was cut back by 3 bases and J by 3 bases. Germline CDR1 is MNHEY and CDR2 is SMNVEV (reference sequence). The CDR3 DNA reads TGTGCCAGCAGTTTGAAGCGGGGCTACGAGCAGTACTTC. It is translated as CASSLKRGYEQYF.

This clonotype was seen repeatedly, ten times or more. The chain couples TRBV11-3 to TRBJ1-5, with D perhaps matching TRBD1 (6 bases). CDR3 size: 16 residues. Looked up from germline, CDR1 is SGHNT and CDR2 is YENEEA. The V and J ends lost 1 base and 7 bases respectively, with 17 bases between them. CDR3 protein: CASSLVTGGSWQPQHF. The CDR3 DNA reads as TGTGCCAGCAGCTTAGTCACGGGGGGCTCATGGCAGCCCCAGCATTTT.